The 26 T cell receptor beta chains below come from one sample, sequenced in a study of blood T cell repertoires in COVID-19 (TCRdb year 2020). Library preparation was by the immunoSEQ multiplex PCR assay. TCRdb carries this immuneACCESS record with in-frame sequences only. Its versions omit some clonotypes, under half of them owing to an unresolved V gene in the studies checked, with the rest unexplained. This sample lists about 300,000 clones; 89% were detected once. Approximately 2% of the sample is held by the ten biggest clonotypes. The sequencing sample was made of peripheral blood. The source is a woman aged 30 to 39 with COVID-19, enrolled during active disease.

The chain combines TRBV27 with TRBJ1-1, with D possibly matching TRBD1 (5 bases). The ends were cut back, 4 bases at V and 4 bases at J, with 22 bases in the middle. Germline-derived CDR1 and CDR2 are MNHEY and SMNVEV (reference sequence). The CDR3 length is 17 residues. As DNA, the CDR3 is TGTGCCAGCAGTTCCCCCGGGGGAGGGGCTGGCGGCACTGAAGCTTTCTTT. This gives the protein CASSSPGGGAGGTEAFF.

This sequence joins TRBV24-1 and TRBJ2-5, with 11 positions matching TRBD2. CDR3 length: 17 residues. Germline-derived CDR1 and CDR2 are KGHDR and SFDVKD. Losses at the gene ends were 4 bases for V and 5 bases for J; bases not matched to a gene: 11. In nucleotides, the CDR3 is TGTGCCACCAGTGACGCTAGCGGGGGGCCGTCGGGGGAGACCCAGTACTTC. Amino acid sequence: CATSDASGGPSGETQYF.

The V and J genes are TRBV4-1 and TRBJ1-5, with 12 bases identical to TRBD1. Germline CDR1 reads MGHRA; CDR2 reads YSYEKL. The V and J ends lost 4 bases and 9 bases, in that order; junction bases with no gene match: 7. The CDR3 runs 15 residues. The CDR3 region is CASSRSGTGGSPQHF. CDR3 nucleotides: TGCGCCAGCAGCCGGTCCGGGACAGGGGGCTCGCCCCAGCATTTT.

There are a few counts of this clone. The gene calls are TRBV2 and TRBJ1-5; perhaps TRBD1 as D (5 bases). Trimming took 1 base from V and 6 from J, leaving 13 bases between them. The germline CDR1 and CDR2 sequences are SNHLY and FYNNEI. The CDR3 is 15 amino acids. The CDR3: CASSEEEVGGQPQHF. In DNA, the CDR3 is TGTGCCAGCAGTGAAGAAGAGGTCGGGGGTCAGCCCCAGCATTTT.

The chain carries TRBV4-2 and TRBJ2-3; TRBD2 matches at 13 bases. Germline V gene sequence: CDR1 LGHNA, CDR2 YNFKEQ. This CDR3 contains 17 residues. Losses at the gene ends were 4 bases for V and 0 bases for J; bases not matched to a gene: 4. CDR3 sequence: CASSRTSGGLSTDTQYF. CDR3 nucleotide sequence: TGTGCCAGCAGCCGGACTAGCGGGGGCCTGAGCACAGATACGCAGTATTTT.

CDR3 DNA sequence: TGCAGCGTTGAGGGACAGGGGAGATACACTGAAGCTTTCTTT. Translating gives CSVEGQGRYTEAFF. The gene calls are TRBV29-1 and TRBJ1-1; 10 bases match TRBD1. The V segment lost 3 bases and the J segment 3 bases; nucleotides outside the gene matches: 4. The CDR3 totals 14 residues. Germline V CDR1 and CDR2: SQVTM, ANQGSEA.

This clone was observed a single time. V and J are TRBV5-6 and TRBJ2-3; 10 bases align to TRBD2. The CDR3 consists of 15 residues. Unmatched junction bases numbered 5, after V lost 5 bases and J lost 2 bases. The V gene's germline CDR1 is SGHDT and CDR2 YYEEEE. The CDR3 spells CASRGLAVTTDTQYF. In DNA, the CDR3 is TGTGCCAGCAGAGGACTAGCGGTGACCACAGATACGCAGTATTTT. Full variable domain (missing parts from reference TRBV5-6 and TRBJ2-3): DAGVTQSPTHLIKTRGQQVTLRCSPKSGHDTVSWYQQALGQGPQFIFQYYEEEERQRGNFPDRFSGHQFPNYSSELNVNALLLGDSALYLCASRGLAVTTDTQYFGPGTRLTVL.

The chain joins TRBV6-5 to TRBJ1-3; D gene ambiguous. Between the trimmed V and J ends, which lost 0 bases and 4 bases, there was a span of 10 bases. The CDR3 consists of 15 residues. The germline V gene encodes CDR1 MNHEY and CDR2 SVGAGI. The CDR3: CASSYSQQSGNTIYF. As DNA, the CDR3 is TGTGCCAGCAGTTACTCGCAACAGTCGGGAAACACCATATATTTT.

The V gene is TRBV29-1, the J gene TRBJ1-1; TRBD1 matches 8 bases. Germline V gives CDR1 SQVTM, CDR2 ANQGSEA. V lost 4 bases to trimming and J lost 5 bases; unmatched junction nucleotides: 9. The CDR3 has 14 amino acids. The CDR3 protein is CSVVQGRGQTEAFF. The CDR3 DNA sequence: TGCAGCGTTGTACAGGGCAGGGGGCAAACTGAAGCTTTCTTT.

CDR3 region: CASSQQGNTIYF. DNA of the CDR3: TGTGCCAGCAGCCAACAGGGAAACACCATATATTTT. This chain uses TRBV2 with TRBJ1-3; D remains unclear. CDR3 length equals 12 residues. Trimming removed 6 bases from V and 4 bases from J, with 7 bases in between. CDR1 SNHLY and CDR2 FYNNEI come from the germline V gene.

The V call is TRBV7-9, the J call TRBJ1-5; maybe TRBD1 (5 bases). Trimming removed 3 bases at V and 11 bases at J, with 14 bases between. The CDR3 spans 13 residues. CDR1 and CDR2 (germline): SEHNR, FQNEAQ (reference sequence). CDR3 sequence: CASSLGGEGTQHF. The DNA for the CDR3 is TGTGCCAGCAGCTTGGGTGGGGAGGGGACCCAGCATTTT.

This chain uses TRBV25-1 with TRBJ1-4; weak D call: TRBD1 (6 bases). The germline V gene encodes CDR1 MGHDK and CDR2 SYGVNS. This CDR3 is built from 11 residues. Trimming left V 7 bases short and J 9 bases short, with 9 bases between. The CDR3 here is CASTDSQKLFF. The CDR3 region has the DNA TGTGCCAGCACGGACAGCCAAAAACTGTTTTTT.

The CDR3 spells CASSLWTGANEQFF. CDR3 in DNA: TGTGCCAGCAGCTTGTGGACAGGGGCGAATGAGCAGTTCTTC. The chain combines TRBV11-3 with TRBJ2-1; 9 nucleotides line up with TRBD1. CDR3 size: 14 residues. J lost 7 bases, V lost 3 bases, and 4 bases had no gene match. Germline-derived CDR1 and CDR2 are SGHNT and YENEEA.

This rearrangement joins TRBV7-2 to TRBJ2-5; the D is unclear. This CDR3 contains 13 residues. Trimming left V 0 bases short and J 2 bases short, with 4 bases between. CDR1 and CDR2 from the germline V gene are SGHTA and FQGNSA. The CDR3 region has the DNA TGTGCCAGCAGCTTAGCGCGTCAAGAGACCCAGTACTTC. Encoded protein: CASSLARQETQYF.

The chain joins TRBV2 to TRBJ1-2; D possibly corresponds to TRBD1 (6 bases). V was cut by 5 bases and J by 3 bases, with 13 bases left in between. The CDR3 totals 14 residues. Germline CDR1 reads SNHLY; CDR2 reads FYNNEI. CDR3 amino acids: CASSPRGTHYGYTF. The CDR3 region has the DNA TGTGCCAGCAGTCCCAGGGGAACGCACTATGGCTACACCTTC.

The gene calls are TRBV4-2 and TRBJ1-4, with D hard to call. V was pared by 0 bases and J by 0 bases, with 5 bases between. Germline assignment: CDR1 LGHNA and CDR2 YNFKEQ. This CDR3 region has 15 residues. CDR3 sequence: CASSQDGATNEKLFF. The CDR3 nucleotides read TGTGCCAGCAGCCAAGACGGGGCAACTAATGAAAAACTGTTTTTT.

This rearrangement joins TRBV6-5 to TRBJ1-6; no reliable D call. Per germline, CDR1 MNHEY and CDR2 SVGAGI. The germline V and J ends were trimmed by 0 bases and 11 bases, with 8 bases remaining between them. The CDR3 totals 13 residues. CDR3 in DNA: TGTGCCAGCAGTTACTCCCCCGGGACACCCCTCCACTTT. Translating it yields CASSYSPGTPLHF.

The chain has TRBV5-4 and TRBJ2-2; D might be TRBD1 (6 bases). The CDR3 totals 16 residues. CDR1 is SGHNT, CDR2 YYREEE, per germline (reference sequence). The V end lost 0 bases, the J end lost 5 bases, and 14 bases lay between the germline ends. Here the CDR3 DNA reads TGTGCCAGCAGCTTGGGGGGGCAGGGCGGAACCGGGGAGCTGTTTTTT. This translates into CASSLGGQGGTGELFF.

V is TRBV3-1 (or the pseudogene TRBV3-2) and J is TRBJ1-2; D might be TRBD1 (5 bases). With 5 bases removed from V and 5 bases from J, the gap between germline ends came to 6 bases. Germline V gives CDR1 LGHDT, CDR2 YNNKEL (reference sequence). This CDR3 is 11 amino acids long. CDR3 in DNA: TGTGCCAGCAGCTCAGGGTATGGCTACACCTTC. Encoded protein: CASSSGYGYTF.

This chain uses TRBV6-5 with TRBJ2-3; 7 nucleotides align to TRBD1. Trimming at V came to 0 bases and at J to 6 bases, leaving 3 bases not matched to a gene. CDR3 length equals 14 residues. The germline gives CDR1 MNHEY, CDR2 SVGAGI. The DNA of the CDR3 is TGTGCCAGCAGTTACTCGACAGGGAAGGATACGCAGTATTTT. The encoded protein is CASSYSTGKDTQYF.

V usage is TRBV7-9 and J usage is TRBJ2-3; D is possibly TRBD2 (6 bases). CDR3 length: 16 residues. V was clipped by 1 base and J by 2 bases, with 13 bases between them. The germline CDR1 and CDR2 sequences are SEHNR and FQNEAQ (reference sequence). The CDR3, as DNA: TGTGCCAGCAGCTTAGGTCGGGGGAGAATCACAGATACGCAGTATTTT. It codes for CASSLGRGRITDTQYF. Complete variable domain (other parts from reference TRBV7-9 and TRBJ2-3): DTGVSQNPRHKITKRGQNVTFRCDPISEHNRLYWYRQTLGQGPEFLTYFQNEAQLEKSRLLSDRFSAERPKGSFSTLEIQRTEQGDSAMYLCASSLGRGRITDTQYFGPGTRLTVL.

The chain employs TRBV29-1 and TRBJ1-1, with unresolved D. Germline CDR1 SQVTM, CDR2 ANQGSEA. V was shortened by 4 bases and J by 4 bases, with 7 bases between the two germline ends. CDR3 length equals 11 residues. The CDR3 here is CSVGLRTEAFF. CDR3 in DNA: TGCAGCGTTGGACTACGCACTGAAGCTTTCTTT.

This chain uses TRBV7-9 with TRBJ1-1, with D tentatively TRBD1 (6 bases). V was clipped by 2 bases and J by 3 bases, with 10 bases between them. CDR1 SEHNR and CDR2 FQNEAQ come from the germline V gene (reference sequence). The CDR3 runs 14 residues. CDR3 region: CASSLRTGHTEAFF. CDR3 nucleotide sequence: TGTGCCAGCAGCTTACGAACAGGGCACACTGAAGCTTTCTTT. Using reference TRBV7-9 and TRBJ1-1 for the parts outside the CDR3, the full variable domain is DTGVSQNPRHKITKRGQNVTFRCDPISEHNRLYWYRQTLGQGPEFLTYFQNEAQLEKSRLLSDRFSAERPKGSFSTLEIQRTEQGDSAMYLCASSLRTGHTEAFFGQGTRLTVV.

The rearrangement uses TRBV4-1 and TRBJ1-3, with TRBD1 matching over 7 bases. J lost 1 base, V lost 1 base, and 10 bases had no gene match. CDR1 and CDR2 from the germline V gene are MGHRA and YSYEKL. The CDR3 consists of 18 residues. The DNA for the CDR3 is TGCGCCAGCAGCCAAGGGCGGCAGGGGGGCCAATCTGGAAACACCATATATTTT. Its translation: CASSQGRQGGQSGNTIYF.

This clone was counted once. The rearrangement joins TRBV27 to TRBJ2-2, with TRBD2 matching over 12 bases. With V trimmed by 5 bases and J by 1 base, 2 bases remained unmatched. Per germline, CDR1 MNHEY and CDR2 SMNVEV (reference sequence). The CDR3 is 16 residues long. Written as DNA, the CDR3 is TGTGCCAGCAGTGCACTAGCGGGGGGGAACACCGGGGAGCTGTTTTTT. Translated, it gives CASSALAGGNTGELFF.

This clone was recorded only once. The J gene is TRBJ1-1, the V gene TRBV5-1; D possibly corresponds to TRBD1 (5 bases). The CDR3 sequence is 14 residues long. V was pared by 4 bases and J by 1 base, with 11 bases between. Germline-derived CDR1 and CDR2 are SGHRS and YFSETQ. Here the CDR3 reads CASSRATGNTEAFF. The CDR3 DNA follows: TGCGCCAGCAGCCGAGCCACAGGGAACACTGAAGCTTTCTTT.